Given below is one TCR beta chain in context. This specimen comes from a study of blood T cell repertoires in COVID-19. Produced via immunoSEQ multiplex PCR; TCRdb's table is partial and in-frame only. Among approximately 150,000 clones listed, around 89% were seen once. V was trimmed by 2 bases and J by 3 bases, leaving 17 bases between them. CDR1 is MNHEY, CDR2 SVGEGT, per germline. This CDR3 contains 17 residues. What was sequenced was peripheral blood. This chain links TRBV6-2 or TRBV6-3 with TRBJ1-5, with a weak D call TRBD1 (6 bases). The sequence derives from a woman aged 55 to 70 with active COVID-19. The chain's CDR3 is CASSYTSGAGFNQPQHF. The CDR3, as DNA: TGTGCCAGCAGTTACACATCAGGGGCAGGTTTCAATCAGCCCCAGCATTTT.